The clone carrying this T cell receptor (beta chain) turned up a few times. The antigen is not known. Treatment indicated: approximately nine-day PBMC culture with coronavirus spike peptide pools or control peptides (ViraFEST assay). Under the ViraFEST approach, antigen-specific T cells were expanded with peptide pools and TCRs subsequently sequenced. Germline V gene lookup returns CDR1 MNHNS and CDR2 SASEGT. V was pared by 9 bases and J by 5 bases, with 22 bases between. CDR3 length: 15 amino acids. This entry is derived from a study of vaccination and CD4 T cells after COVID-19. About the study: Vaccinees got either two BNT162b2 doses or two mRNA-1273 doses.

Oncomine TCR Beta short-read sequencing was applied to DNA from cultured CD4+ T cells. TCRdb itself ran the PCR reads through MiXCR, one entry per CDR3 protein. The repertoire holds about 18,000 distinct CDR3 sequences, roughly 45% seen once, with 20% in the top ten. The rearrangement joins TRBV6-1 to TRBJ2-5; D might be TRBD1 or TRBD2, each matching 7 bases. The TCR comes from a human donor who received a COVID-19 vaccine. Sequences were derived from CD4+ T cells from blood, cultured in vitro, sampled before SARS-CoV-2 vaccination. For the CDR3, the DNA is TGTGCCAGTGACAGGGAGGGGTTATGGGTGGAGACCCAGTACTTC. Residues: CASDREGLWVETQYF.